Shown below are 11 T cell receptor beta chains from a single sample sequenced in a study of T cells in Graves' hyperthyroidism and ophthalmopathy. Amplified TCR beta CDR3 regions came from RNA transcripts. First-round RT-PCR targeting the TCR CDR3 was performed with the HTBI primer set. Using its own MiXCR run on the multiplex PCR reads, TCRdb lists one record per CDR3 protein. This repertoire shows 400,000 to 500,000 distinct CDR3 sequences, approximately 15% found once; its top ten account for over 15%. The sample was blood. The receptors come from a young woman with Graves' hyperthyroidism.

This clonotype was detected many times. The rearrangement uses TRBV11-3 and TRBJ2-1, with D possibly being TRBD1 or TRBD2 (5 bases each). The V and J ends lost 1 base and 9 bases respectively, with 16 bases between them. Germline-derived CDR1 and CDR2 are SGHNT and YENEEA. The CDR3 sequence is 15 residues long. The CDR3 DNA reads as TGTGCCAGCAGCTTAGTTTTAGCAGTTGGGGGTGAGCAGTTCTTC. It encodes CASSLVLAVGGEQFF.

This clonotype was seen ten or more times. The gene calls are TRBV11-2 and TRBJ2-1, with 11 bases aligning to TRBD2. V trimming: 1 base; J trimming: 4 bases; junction bases outside the gene matches: 12. CDR1 is SGHAT, CDR2 FQNNGV, per germline. The CDR3 contains 19 residues. The CDR3 spells CASSLGVAGGRKVYNEQFF. CDR3 nucleotides: TGTGCCAGCAGCTTAGGGGTAGCGGGAGGGAGGAAAGTTTACAATGAGCAGTTCTTC. Drawing the rest from reference TRBV11-2 and TRBJ2-1, the complete variable domain is EAGVAQSPRYKIIEKRQSVAFWCNPISGHATLYWYQQILGQGPKLLIQFQNNGVVDDSQLPKDRFSAERLKGVDSTLKIQPAKLEDSAVYLCASSLGVAGGRKVYNEQFFGPGTRLTVL.

At least ten counts were recorded for this clonotype. V gene TRBV12-5 combines with J gene TRBJ1-3; D is unclear. V was clipped by 2 bases and J by 7 bases, with 12 bases between them. The length of the CDR3 is 14 residues. Germline values: CDR1 LGHNT, CDR2 FRNRAP. The CDR3 bases are TGTGCTAGTGGTTTGCCCAACGCGGGTAACACCATATATTTT. Translated: CASGLPNAGNTIYF.

This clonotype was detected ten times or more. V usage is TRBV11-2 and J usage is TRBJ2-7; D uncertain. CDR3 length equals 14 residues. V dropped 2 bases and J dropped 3 bases, with 11 bases sitting between them. Germline assignment: CDR1 SGHAT and CDR2 FQNNGV. CDR3 loop: CASSLSWRNYEQYV. CDR3 nucleotides: TGTGCCAGCAGCTTAAGCTGGCGGAACTACGAGCAGTACGTC.

As for this clonotype: Because the CDR3 is missing its conserved closing phenylalanine or tryptophan, this is likely a read error. This chain connects TRBV3-1 to TRBJ2-6; the D is unclear. Germline V gene sequence: CDR1 LGHDT, CDR2 YNNKEL (reference sequence). The CDR3 contains 16 residues. The CDR3 sequence: CTSSQALSSGANVLTL. For the CDR3, the DNA is TGTACCAGCAGCCAAGCCCTATCCTCTGGGGCCAACGTCCTGACTCTC.

With respect to this clonotype: A much larger clone lies a single base off, so this may be a read error. Lacking the conserved final phenylalanine or tryptophan, this CDR3 likely reflects a read error. The chain employs TRBV30 and TRBJ2-6, with D unclear. Between the trimmed V and J ends, which lost 2 bases and 0 bases, there was a span of 11 bases. The CDR3 spans 16 residues. The V gene's germline CDR1 is GTSNPN and CDR2 SVGIG (reference sequence). Here the CDR3 DNA reads TGTGCCTGGAGTCCCCTCAGGTTCTCTGGGGCCAACGTCCTGACTCTC. Amino acid sequence: CAWSPLRFSGANVLTL.

This clonotype was counted at least ten times. V usage is TRBV6-5 and J usage is TRBJ1-1; TRBD1 is a possible D gene (5 bases). The CDR3 spans 15 residues. Between the trimmed V and J ends, which lost 2 bases and 1 base, there was a span of 11 bases. In germline, CDR1 is MNHEY, CDR2 SVGAGI. The DNA of the CDR3 is TGTGCCAGCAGTTACCTGGCAGGGAGGAACACTGAAGCTTTCTTT. Amino acid sequence: CASSYLAGRNTEAFF.

The chain has TRBV11-2 and TRBJ2-3; 11 bases fit TRBD2. The junction had 6 bases not matched to a gene; V was cut back by 0 bases and J by 7 bases. The V gene's germline CDR1 is SGHAT and CDR2 FQNNGV. This CDR3 has 16 amino acids. CDR3 protein: CASSLEVAGGPNTQYF. In DNA, the CDR3 is TGTGCCAGCAGCTTAGAAGTAGCGGGAGGGCCTAATACGCAGTATTTT.

J is TRBJ2-5 and V is TRBV6-2 or TRBV6-3; the D gene is possibly TRBD2 (5 bases). The CDR3 length is 13 residues. Trimming stripped 7 bases from V and 8 bases from J, with 17 bases between. The germline V gene has CDR1 MNHEY and CDR2 SVGEGT. The CDR3, as DNA: TGTGCCAGCATGGGGAGCGTCCGCCAAACCCAGTACTTC. Translation gives CASMGSVRQTQYF.

In its sample, this clonotype was seen many times. CDR3 sequence (DNA): TGTGCTAGTGGTTTTTTGCTTAAAGCCGGGCGAAGCTCCTACAATGAGCAGTTCTTC. It specifies CASGFLLKAGRSSYNEQFF. The chain links TRBV12-5 to TRBJ2-1; D is unresolved. This CDR3 is built from 19 residues. CDR1 is LGHNT, CDR2 FRNRAP, per germline. V lost 3 bases and J lost 0, with 21 bases in between.

This clonotype came up many times. V usage is TRBV24-1 and J usage is TRBJ1-1; D remains ambiguous. The V end lost 1 base, the J end lost 6 bases, and 17 bases lay between the germline ends. The germline V gene encodes CDR1 KGHDR and CDR2 SFDVKD. The CDR3 runs 16 residues. CDR3 nucleotides: TGTGCCACCAGTGATTTAGCCCGGGATATTTGGGCTGAAGCTTTCTTT. Translation gives CATSDLARDIWAEAFF.